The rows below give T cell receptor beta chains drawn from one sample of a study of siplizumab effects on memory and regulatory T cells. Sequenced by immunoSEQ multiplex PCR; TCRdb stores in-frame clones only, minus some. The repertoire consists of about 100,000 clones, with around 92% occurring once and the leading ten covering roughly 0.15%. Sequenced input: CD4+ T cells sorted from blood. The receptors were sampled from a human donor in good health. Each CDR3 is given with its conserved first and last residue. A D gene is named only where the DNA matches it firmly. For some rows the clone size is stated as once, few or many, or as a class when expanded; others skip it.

CDR3: CASSPGTGGEAFF; DNA: TGTGCCAGCTCACCAGGGACAGGGGGTGAAGCTTTCTTT; V: TRBV18; size: NA; D: TRBD1; J: TRBJ1-1
CDR3: CASSSASYEQYF; DNA: TGCGCCAGCAGCTCGGCCTCCTACGAGCAGTACTTC; V: TRBV5-1; size: NA; D: NA; J: TRBJ2-7
CDR3: CASSQDSRDTGTYEQYF; DNA: TGTGCCAGCAGCCAAGATTCCCGGGACACCGGAACCTACGAGCAGTACTTC; V: TRBV4-2; size: NA; D: NA; J: TRBJ2-7
CDR3: CASSSLASGLDEKLFF; DNA: TGTGCCAGCAGCTCCCTGGCGAGCGGGCTAGATGAAAAACTGTTTTTT; V: TRBV11-2; size: NA; D: NA; J: TRBJ1-4
CDR3: CASSLEVQGYGYTF; DNA: TGTGCCAGCAGCTTAGAGGTCCAGGGGTATGGCTACACCTTC; V: TRBV7-2; size: NA; D: NA; J: TRBJ1-2
CDR3: CATRLASDGETQYF; DNA: TGTGCCACTAGACTAGCTTCGGACGGGGAGACCCAGTACTTC; V: TRBV19; size: NA; D: TRBD2; J: TRBJ2-5
CDR3: CASRARTPSVGTEAFF; DNA: TGTGCCAGCAGAGCCCGGACACCCTCCGTTGGCACTGAAGCTTTCTTT; V: TRBV6-4; size: NA; D: NA; J: TRBJ1-1
CDR3: CSGGFGGETQYF; DNA: TGCAGCGGGGGGTTCGGGGGAGAGACCCAGTACTTC; V: TRBV29-1; size: NA; D: NA; J: TRBJ2-5
CDR3: CASSPNRESGYTF; DNA: TGTGCCAGCTCACCAAACAGGGAAAGTGGCTACACCTTC; V: TRBV18; size: NA; D: NA; J: TRBJ1-2
CDR3: CASRRTGGLETQYF; DNA: TGTGCCAGTAGGAGGACAGGGGGCTTGGAGACCCAGTACTTC; V: TRBV19; size: NA; D: TRBD1; J: TRBJ2-5
CDR3: CAISGDPYEQYF; DNA: TGTGCCATCAGTGGGGACCCCTACGAGCAGTACTTC; V: TRBV10-3; size: once; D: NA; J: TRBJ2-7
CDR3: CASSFDRASSGNTIYF; DNA: TGTGCCAGCAGCTTTGACAGGGCAAGCTCTGGAAACACCATATATTTT; V: TRBV7-2; size: once; D: TRBD1; J: TRBJ1-3
CDR3: CASSQFAGNTEAFF; DNA: TGTGCCAGCAGTCAATTTGCAGGGAACACTGAAGCTTTCTTT; V: TRBV6-5; size: NA; D: NA; J: TRBJ1-1
CDR3: CASGVVRNRGYTF; DNA: TGTGCCAGCGGGGTAGTCCGGAACAGGGGCTACACCTTC; V: TRBV6-5; size: NA; D: NA; J: TRBJ1-2
CDR3: CASSPRTGASYEQYF; DNA: TGCGCCAGCAGCCCAAGGACAGGGGCCTCCTACGAGCAGTACTTC; V: TRBV5-1; size: NA; D: TRBD1; J: TRBJ2-7
CDR3: CASKGSGGETQYF; DNA: TGTGCCAGCAAAGGATCGGGGGGGGAGACCCAGTACTTC; V: TRBV6-6; size: NA; D: TRBD2; J: TRBJ2-5
CDR3: CASRDSPTPTYEQYF; DNA: TGTGCCAGCAGGGATAGTCCTACACCTACCTACGAGCAGTACTTC; V: TRBV6-5; size: NA; D: NA; J: TRBJ2-7
CDR3: CASSSVGGLGFF; DNA: TGTGCCAGCAGCTCCGTCGGCGGTCTCGGGTTTTTT; V: TRBV25-1; size: NA; D: NA; J: TRBJ1-4
CDR3: CASSQDDNSLYGYTF; DNA: TGCGCCAGCAGCCAAGATGATAACAGCCTCTATGGCTACACCTTC; V: TRBV4-1; size: few; D: NA; J: TRBJ1-2
CDR3: CASSSNPEQYF; DNA: TGTGCCAGCAGCTCGAACCCCGAGCAGTACTTC; V: TRBV7-7; size: NA; D: NA; J: TRBJ2-7
CDR3: CASSPMGGPTYNEQFF; DNA: TGTGCCAGCAGCCCTATGGGGGGGCCTACCTACAATGAGCAGTTCTTC; V: TRBV7-3; size: NA; D: NA; J: TRBJ2-1
CDR3: CASSYSGLASTDTQYF; DNA: TGTGCCAGCAGTTACTCGGGACTAGCGAGCACAGATACGCAGTATTTT; V: TRBV6-5; size: NA; D: TRBD2; J: TRBJ2-3
CDR3: CARTNTEAFF; DNA: TGTGCCAGGACTAACACTGAAGCTTTCTTT; V: TRBV19; size: NA; D: NA; J: TRBJ1-1
CDR3: CASSRVETQYF; DNA: TGTGCCAGCAGTCGGGTTGAGACCCAGTACTTC; V: TRBV6-1; size: NA; D: NA; J: TRBJ2-5
CDR3: CASSAYSGNTIYF; DNA: TGTGCCAGCAGTGCATACTCTGGAAACACCATATATTTT; V: TRBV27; size: NA; D: NA; J: TRBJ1-3
CDR3: CATRLAGQITYEQYF; DNA: TGTGCCACCAGGCTTGCGGGGCAGATTACCTACGAGCAGTACTTC; V: TRBV15; size: NA; D: NA; J: TRBJ2-7
CDR3: CASSQNERRNTGELFF; DNA: TGCGCCAGCAGCCAGAACGAAAGACGGAACACCGGGGAGCTGTTTTTT; V: TRBV4-1; size: NA; D: NA; J: TRBJ2-2
CDR3: CASSGWGGIADTQYF; DNA: TGTGCCAGCAGTGGGTGGGGGGGCATCGCAGATACGCAGTATTTT; V: TRBV6-1; size: NA; D: NA; J: TRBJ2-3
CDR3: CASSSAAERGGYEQFF; DNA: TGTGCCAGCAGCTCAGCCGCCGAGCGGGGGGGCTATGAGCAGTTCTTC; V: TRBV7-3; size: NA; D: TRBD2; J: TRBJ2-1
CDR3: CASSVTSGGGELFF; DNA: TGCGCCAGCAGCGTGACTAGCGGGGGCGGGGAGCTGTTTTTT; V: TRBV5-1; size: NA; D: TRBD2; J: TRBJ2-2
CDR3: CASNRGGARETQYF; DNA: TGTGCCAGCAACCGCGGGGGGGCCAGAGAGACCCAGTACTTC; V: TRBV28; size: NA; D: TRBD2; J: TRBJ2-5
CDR3: CASSLQGAHSPLHF; DNA: TGTGCCAGCAGTTTACAGGGGGCCCACTCACCCCTCCACTTT; V: TRBV7-9; size: NA; D: TRBD1; J: TRBJ1-6
CDR3: CASSAGRSGYTF; DNA: TGTGCCAGCAGCGCGGGCAGATCTGGCTACACCTTC; V: TRBV14; size: NA; D: NA; J: TRBJ1-2
CDR3: CASSFLNQGNSPLHF; DNA: TGTGCCAGCAGCTTTCTTAACCAGGGGAATTCACCCCTCCACTTT; V: TRBV7-2; size: NA; D: NA; J: TRBJ1-6
CDR3: CASSSHYSGGADEQYF; DNA: TGTGCCAGCAGTTCCCACTATAGCGGGGGGGCGGACGAGCAGTACTTC; V: TRBV6-5; size: once; D: TRBD2; J: TRBJ2-7
CDR3: CASSLVGSQSYNEQFF; DNA: TGTGCCAGCAGCTTAGTAGGTTCTCAGTCCTACAATGAGCAGTTCTTC; V: TRBV7-6; size: NA; D: NA; J: TRBJ2-1
CDR3: CASSSWDRDGYTF; DNA: TGTGCCAGCAGCTCCTGGGACAGAGATGGCTACACCTTC; V: TRBV7-3; size: NA; D: TRBD1; J: TRBJ1-2
CDR3: CASGGASGNQPQHF; DNA: TGTGCCAGCGGGGGTGCCTCTGGCAATCAGCCCCAGCATTTT; V: TRBV9; size: NA; D: NA; J: TRBJ1-5
CDR3: CASSYSRQALGGYTF; DNA: TGTGCCAGCAGTTACTCGAGACAAGCCCTGGGTGGCTACACCTTC; V: TRBV6-5; size: NA; D: NA; J: TRBJ1-2
CDR3: CASGLVGGVGAFF; DNA: TGTGCTAGTGGTTTGGTTGGGGGGGTCGGGGCTTTCTTT; V: TRBV12-5; size: NA; D: NA; J: TRBJ1-1
CDR3: CASSLDYIRDPPRAFF; DNA: TGTGCCAGCAGCTTGGACTACATCCGGGACCCTCCAAGGGCTTTCTTT; V: TRBV5-6; size: NA; D: NA; J: TRBJ1-1
CDR3: CASSLGRLGNTIYF; DNA: TGTGCCAGCAGCTTAGGACGACTCGGAAACACCATATATTTT; V: TRBV7-2; size: NA; D: NA; J: TRBJ1-3